This T cell receptor (beta chain) was sequenced for a study of T cell responses to AZD1222 COVID-19 vaccine (dated by TCRdb to the early 2020s). Regarding the complete study: Because spike-specific TCR depth and breadth did not differ between the two schedules, AZD1222 recipients who got a second dose at roughly 4 weeks were pooled with those who got a second dose at roughly 12 weeks. TCR sequencing was performed for 230 to 250 trial participants, of whom roughly 200 were given two doses of AZD1222 and around 26 were given two doses of MenACWY control vaccine. Trial participants were enrolled by age into subgroups of 18-55, 56-69 and 70-plus years, and 148, 28 and 57 TCR-sequenced participants, respectively, were included in these subgroups. Study-wide findings and limitations: A significant rise in spike-specific TCR breadth and depth was observed after two AZD1222 doses relative to day 0 and relative to MenACWY recipients. Because no samples from the day 14 peak response were available, repertoires could be characterized only after the peak T cell response. Nearly half of unique spike-specific TCRs reportedly recognized epitopes outside regions mutated in the B.1.351 and B.1.1.7 variants. Conclusions about previously exposed vaccinees are limited, since just a handful of AZD1222 recipients were seropositive for SARS-CoV-2 at baseline. The vaccine-associated CD4 TCRs covered the entire spike protein, and the dominant responses fell in regions 160-218 and 743-854. Participants were mostly white British, with more females than males. The authors suggested clonal diversity may have been underestimated. In the small 56-69-year group, the increase in depth fell short of significance, most likely because of low power.

The CDR3 regions of human TCRbeta chains were analyzed by immunosequencing. As for the original processing: TCRs in the repertoires were matched against a reference library of SARS-CoV-2-specific TCRs that had been generated with the MIRA antigen-specificity platform. Breadth was defined as the fraction of unique TCRs that were SARS-CoV-2-associated, and depth was defined as the fraction of total T cells that were SARS-CoV-2-associated. Using the MIRA data, every spike-specific TCR was mapped to the spike region that the TCR reacted to and assigned to either a CD4 or a CD8 class. Log10-transformed breadth and depth values were compared by one-way ANOVA with Sidak's multiple comparisons tests. TCRdb took this table from immuneACCESS and kept in-frame rearrangements with V and J called. Such tables lack part of the clones; where checked against another copy, unresolved V genes explain under half of the gap, and the rest is unexplained. That table is the source of V, J and clone size, and D and trimming were worked out from the DNA. The table for this sample lists about 83,000 clones; roughly 86% of them were counted only once. The top ten constitute 8.7% of the sample.

V is reduced by 4 bases and J by 7 bases, leaving a spacing of 11 bases between them. The germline V gene encodes CDR1 SGHNT and CDR2 YYREEE (reference sequence). From its cysteine to its phenylalanine, the CDR3 spans 12 amino acids. Only CDR3 DNA remains: 36 bases, in frame from the first base. Interpreted using the paper, the time point label stands for: baseline before first vaccination. The vaccinee samples were drawn from two UK trials, COV001 and COV002, one of which was a single-blind randomized controlled phase 2/3 trial testing AZD1222 (ChAdOx1 nCoV-19) in healthy adults. For TCRbeta chain sequencing, PBMC samples were collected from trial participants at day 0 and at day 28 after the second dose. This clone appeared many times. No cognate antigen has been identified for it. Base qualities are missing; no much larger clone stands one base away.

The material sequenced was peripheral blood, taken on day 0 of AZD1222 vaccination. The receptor chain draws on TRBV5-4 and TRBJ1-1, with a tentative D gene TRBD1 over 6 matching bases. The TCR originated in an adult in good health. The DNA reads TGTGCCAGCAGCCCGGACAGCCTTGAAGCTTTCTTT. This gives the protein CASSPDSLEAFF.